This T cell receptor beta chain was identified in a study of T-cell reconstitution after alpha-beta-depleted transplantation in children. The CDR3 length is 14 residues. CDR1 is LNHDA and CDR2 is SQIVND in the germline V gene (reference sequence). The V end was cut by 5 bases, the J end by 2 bases, with 13 bases between. Construction of the TCRbeta library involved unique molecular identifiers. MiXCR was run by TCRdb on the PCR reads, yielding one entry per CDR3 protein. The repertoire consists of 300,000 or so distinct CDR3 sequences, with 9.5% to 10% occurring once and the leading ten covering 9.5% to 13%.

This TCR was recovered from a human donor who donated a stem cell graft to a child with SCID. The chain combines TRBV19 with TRBJ2-7, with D perhaps matching TRBD1 or TRBD2 (5 bases each). The specimen was PBMCs from the stem cell graft donor, collected from the stem cell graft. CDR3 protein: CASSPGTWTYEQYF. As DNA, the CDR3 is TGTGCCAGTAGTCCCGGGACCTGGACCTACGAGCAGTACTTC.